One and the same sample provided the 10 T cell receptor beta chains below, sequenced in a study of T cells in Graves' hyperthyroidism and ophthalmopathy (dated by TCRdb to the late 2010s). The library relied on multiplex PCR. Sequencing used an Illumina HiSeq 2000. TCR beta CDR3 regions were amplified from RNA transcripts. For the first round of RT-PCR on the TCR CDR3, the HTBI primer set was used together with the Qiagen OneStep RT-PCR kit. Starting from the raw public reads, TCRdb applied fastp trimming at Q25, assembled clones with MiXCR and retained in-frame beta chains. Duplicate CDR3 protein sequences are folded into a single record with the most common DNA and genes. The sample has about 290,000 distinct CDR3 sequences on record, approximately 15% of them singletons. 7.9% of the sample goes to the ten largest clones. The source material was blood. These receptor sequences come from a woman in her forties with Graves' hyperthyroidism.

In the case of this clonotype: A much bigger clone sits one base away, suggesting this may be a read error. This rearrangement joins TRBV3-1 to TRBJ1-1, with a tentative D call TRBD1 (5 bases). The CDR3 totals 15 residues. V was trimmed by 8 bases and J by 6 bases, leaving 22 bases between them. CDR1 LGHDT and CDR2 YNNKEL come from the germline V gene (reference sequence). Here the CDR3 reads CASWDDYGGGSEAFF. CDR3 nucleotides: TGTGCCAGCTGGGATGACTACGGGGGAGGGTCTGAAGCTTTCTTT.

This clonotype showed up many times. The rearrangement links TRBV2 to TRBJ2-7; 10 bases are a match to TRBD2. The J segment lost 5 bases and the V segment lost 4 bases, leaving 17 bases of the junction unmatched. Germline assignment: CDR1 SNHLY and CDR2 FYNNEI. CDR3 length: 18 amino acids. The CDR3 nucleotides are TGTGCCAGCAGTGGCCAGGACGGACTAGCGGAGGTAATAAACGAGCAGTACTTC. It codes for CASSGQDGLAEVINEQYF.

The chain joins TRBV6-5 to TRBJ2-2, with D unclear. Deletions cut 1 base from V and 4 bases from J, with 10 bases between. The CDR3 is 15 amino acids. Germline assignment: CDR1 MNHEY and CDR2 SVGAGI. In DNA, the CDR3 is TGTGCCAGCAGTTACTACCAGACTGGCACCGGGGAGCTGTTTTTT. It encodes CASSYYQTGTGELFF.

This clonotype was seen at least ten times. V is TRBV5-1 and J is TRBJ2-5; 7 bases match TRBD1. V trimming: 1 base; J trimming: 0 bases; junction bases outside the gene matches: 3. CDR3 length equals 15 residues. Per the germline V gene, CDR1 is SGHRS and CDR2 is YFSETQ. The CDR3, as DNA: TGCGCCAGCAGCTTGCAGGGGGACGACCAAGAGACCCAGTACTTC. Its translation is CASSLQGDDQETQYF.

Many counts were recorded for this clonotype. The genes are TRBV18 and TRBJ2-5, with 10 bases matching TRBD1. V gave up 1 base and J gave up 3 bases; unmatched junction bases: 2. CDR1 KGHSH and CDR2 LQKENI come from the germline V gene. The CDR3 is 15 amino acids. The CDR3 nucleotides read TGTGCCAGCTCACCACGGACAGGGGGTGAAGAGACCCAGTACTTC. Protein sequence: CASSPRTGGEETQYF.

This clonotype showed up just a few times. This CDR3 reads CSASAPYDAGDRAEQYF. The CDR3 nucleotides read TGCAGTGCTAGTGCCCCCTATGATGCCGGGGATCGAGCCGAGCAGTACTTC. The V gene is TRBV20-1, the J gene TRBJ2-7, with D possibly TRBD2 on 5 matching bases. Trimming cost V 3 bases and J 6 bases, with 27 bases left between them. This CDR3 has 17 amino acids. Germline V CDR1 and CDR2: DFQATT, SNEGSKA (reference sequence).

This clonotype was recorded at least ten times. The CDR3 nucleotides are TGCGCCAGCAGCTTGGGGGATCCCACCGGGGAGCTGTTTTTT. Translated, it gives CASSLGDPTGELFF. The J gene is TRBJ2-2, the V gene TRBV5-1, with D hard to call. Germline V gives CDR1 SGHRS, CDR2 YFSETQ. This CDR3 contains 14 residues. V was pared by 0 bases and J by 4 bases, with 7 bases between.

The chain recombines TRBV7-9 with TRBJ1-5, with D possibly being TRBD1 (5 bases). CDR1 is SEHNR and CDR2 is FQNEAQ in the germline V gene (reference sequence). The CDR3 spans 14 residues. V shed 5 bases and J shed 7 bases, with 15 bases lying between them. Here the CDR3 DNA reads TGTGCCAGCAGCCCCGTGCAGGGCGAGCAGCCCCAGCATTTT. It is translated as CASSPVQGEQPQHF. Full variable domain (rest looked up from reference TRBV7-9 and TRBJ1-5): DTGVSQNPRHKITKRGQNVTFRCDPISEHNRLYWYRQTLGQGPEFLTYFQNEAQLEKSRLLSDRFSAERPKGSFSTLEIQRTEQGDSAMYLCASSPVQGEQPQHFGDGTRLSIL.

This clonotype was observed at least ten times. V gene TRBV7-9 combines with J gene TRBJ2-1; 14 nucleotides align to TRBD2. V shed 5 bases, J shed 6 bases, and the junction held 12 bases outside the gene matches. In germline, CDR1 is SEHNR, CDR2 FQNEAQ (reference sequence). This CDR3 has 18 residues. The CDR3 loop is CASSGAGTSGRMGNEQFF. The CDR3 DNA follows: TGTGCCAGCAGCGGGGCAGGGACTAGCGGGAGAATGGGCAATGAGCAGTTCTTC.

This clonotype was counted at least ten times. The CDR3 here is CASSPFERGGSGYTF. For the CDR3, the DNA is TGTGCCAGCAGCCCGTTCGAAAGGGGTGGTAGTGGCTACACCTTC. The rearrangement links TRBV12-3 or TRBV12-4 to TRBJ1-2, with a tentative D call TRBD1 (5 bases). The CDR3 is made up of 15 amino acids. Trimming took off 6 bases at V and 7 bases at J, with 21 bases between the two ends.